These 7 T cell receptor beta chains came from one sample sequenced in a study of blood T cell repertoires in COVID-19. Sequencing used immunoSEQ multiplex PCR; TCRdb keeps in-frame clones, though not all of them. The sample yields about 94,000 clones, approximately 74% seen once. The sequenced sample was peripheral blood. Receptors originate from a man between 65 and 85 years old with COVID-19, enrolled during active disease.

This clone was seen a handful of times. This chain uses TRBV2 with TRBJ2-5; 15 nucleotides agree with TRBD2. This CDR3 has 18 residues. The V and J ends lost 7 bases and 7 bases, in that order; junction bases with no gene match: 16. Germline V gene sequence: CDR1 SNHLY, CDR2 FYNNEI. Here the CDR3 DNA reads TGTGCCAGCACCAAACCGGGACTAGCGGGGGGACGCCCAAGGACCCAGTACTTC. It encodes CASTKPGLAGGRPRTQYF.

The V call is TRBV5-8, the J call TRBJ1-6; D perhaps matches TRBD1 (6 bases). Germline CDR1 reads SGHTS; CDR2 reads YDEGEE. This CDR3 comprises 14 residues. Trimming pared 6 bases from V and 3 bases from J, leaving 10 bases between. In nucleotides, the CDR3 is TGTGCCAGCACCCGGACAGTCTATAATTCACCCCTCCACTTT. Its translation: CASTRTVYNSPLHF.

The chain recombines TRBV9 with TRBJ1-2; no definite D call. Trimming took off 0 bases at V and 7 bases at J, with 16 bases between the two ends. Germline values: CDR1 SGDLS, CDR2 YYNGEE. This CDR3 spans 15 amino acids. For the CDR3, the DNA is TGTGCCAGCAGCGTAGATCCGGCCCTAACTATTGGCTACACCTTC. Amino acid sequence: CASSVDPALTIGYTF.

The V and J genes are TRBV28 and TRBJ1-1; possibly TRBD1 for D (6 bases). Per the germline V gene, CDR1 is MDHEN and CDR2 is SYDVKM. The V and J ends lost 3 bases and 7 bases respectively, with 15 bases between them. This CDR3 is 14 amino acids long. CDR3 sequence reads: CASSLGAEFYEAFF. CDR3 nucleotide sequence: TGTGCCAGCAGTTTGGGGGCCGAATTCTATGAAGCTTTCTTT.

The chain combines TRBV3-1 (or the pseudogene TRBV3-2) with TRBJ1-5, with 7 nucleotides matching TRBD1. The CDR3 consists of 16 residues. CDR1 and CDR2 (germline): LGHDT, YNNKEL (reference sequence). Trimming removed 1 base from V and 1 base from J; junction bases left unmatched: 4. The CDR3 reads CASSQAGRGSNQPQHF. The CDR3 nucleotides read TGTGCCAGCAGCCAAGCAGGCAGGGGGAGCAATCAGCCCCAGCATTTT.

The chain is built from TRBV30 and TRBJ1-2; TRBD1 matches at 8 bases. The CDR3 totals 12 residues. Germline V lookup: CDR1 GTSNPN, CDR2 SVGIG (reference sequence). CDR3 sequence: CARDRRGYGYTF. CDR3 DNA: TGTGCTCGGGACAGGAGGGGCTATGGCTACACCTTC.

The J gene is TRBJ2-1, the V gene TRBV11-2; 8 positions agree with TRBD1. Unmatched junction bases numbered 7, after V lost 8 bases and J lost 10 bases. CDR3 length: 12 amino acids. CDR1 and CDR2 from the germline V gene are SGHAT and FQNNGV. DNA of the CDR3: TGTGCCAGCCATTCACCAGGGGGCGAGCAGTTCTTC. It codes for CASHSPGGEQFF.